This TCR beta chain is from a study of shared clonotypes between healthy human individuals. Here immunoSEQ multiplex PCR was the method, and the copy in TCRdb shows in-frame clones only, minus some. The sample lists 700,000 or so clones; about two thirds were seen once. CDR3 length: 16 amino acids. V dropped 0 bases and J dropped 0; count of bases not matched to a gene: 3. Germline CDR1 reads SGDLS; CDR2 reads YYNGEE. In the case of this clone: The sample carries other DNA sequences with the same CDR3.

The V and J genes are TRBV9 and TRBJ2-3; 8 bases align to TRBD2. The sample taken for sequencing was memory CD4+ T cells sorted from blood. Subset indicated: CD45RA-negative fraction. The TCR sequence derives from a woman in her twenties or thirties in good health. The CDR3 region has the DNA TGTGCCAGCAGCGTAGGTAGCGGGGCTAGCACAGATACGCAGTATTTT. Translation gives CASSVGSGASTDTQYF. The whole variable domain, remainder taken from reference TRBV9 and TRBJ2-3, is DSGVTQTPKHLITATGQRVTLRCSPRSGDLSVYWYQQSLDQGLQFLIQYYNGEERAKGNILERFSAQQFPDLHSELNLSSLELGDSALYFCASSVGSGASTDTQYFGPGTRLTVL.